These 22 T cell receptor beta chains were sequenced from one sample in a study of blood T cell repertoires in COVID-19. The method was immunoSEQ multiplex PCR; TCRdb's version includes in-frame clones alone and lacks a portion of them. The data hold about 90,000 clones, with 85% to 95% observed a single time. Sequencing was carried out using peripheral blood. The receptors stem from a woman in her sixties or seventies with active COVID-19.

This chain links TRBV18 with TRBJ1-4, with D perhaps matching TRBD1 (5 bases). Germline V gene sequence: CDR1 KGHSH, CDR2 LQKENI. The CDR3 extends over 14 amino acids. With 10 bases removed from V and 0 bases from J, the gap between germline ends came to 12 bases. CDR3 sequence: CANIDSATNEKLFF. The CDR3 region has the DNA TGTGCCAACATTGACAGCGCAACTAATGAAAAACTGTTTTTT.

V and J are TRBV5-6 and TRBJ1-2; D may be TRBD1 (6 bases). This CDR3 is built from 13 residues. Per germline, CDR1 SGHDT and CDR2 YYEEEE. Trimming took 4 bases from V and 8 from J, leaving 15 bases between them. The CDR3 is CASSPRGRGGYTF. The CDR3 DNA reads TGTGCCAGCAGCCCGCGGGGGCGAGGGGGCTACACCTTC.

J is TRBJ1-4 and V is TRBV7-9; no reliable D call. Germline V gene sequence: CDR1 SEHNR, CDR2 FQNEAQ (reference sequence). V lost 2 bases, J lost 0 bases, and 10 bases lay in between. The CDR3 consists of 16 residues. CDR3 sequence (DNA): TGTGCCAGCAGCTTATCCGACTGGTCAACTAATGAAAAACTGTTTTTT. Translating it yields CASSLSDWSTNEKLFF. Variable domain in full (rest from reference TRBV7-9 and TRBJ1-4): DTGVSQNPRHKITKRGQNVTFRCDPISEHNRLYWYRQTLGQGPEFLTYFQNEAQLEKSRLLSDRFSAERPKGSFSTLEIQRTEQGDSAMYLCASSLSDWSTNEKLFFGSGTQLSVL.

The V gene is TRBV10-2, the J gene TRBJ1-1; D possibly corresponds to TRBD1 (6 bases). Germline lookup yields CDR1 WSHSY and CDR2 SAAADI. Trimming took off 7 bases at V and 5 bases at J, with 14 bases between the two ends. The CDR3 totals 13 residues. The CDR3 DNA is TGCGCCAGCAAGGGGGAGGGGAGGACTGAAGCTTTCTTT. Protein product: CASKGEGRTEAFF.

V gene TRBV28 combines with J gene TRBJ2-7; TRBD1 might be the D (5 bases). Trimming cost V 6 bases and J 2 bases, with 11 bases left between them. Germline V lookup: CDR1 MDHEN, CDR2 SYDVKM. CDR3 length: 13 amino acids. The CDR3 region has the DNA TGTGCCAGCAGAACAGGCAGGGCCTACGAGCAGTACTTC. Residues: CASRTGRAYEQYF.

This sequence joins TRBV19 and TRBJ2-1; D gene unclear. The ends were cut back, 2 bases at V and 0 bases at J, with 11 bases in the middle. The CDR3 sequence is 16 residues long. Germline CDR1 is LNHDA and CDR2 is SQIVND (reference sequence). The CDR3 region has the DNA TGTGCCAGTAGTATAAGGAGCGTAGGCTCCTACAATGAGCAGTTCTTC. This encodes CASSIRSVGSYNEQFF.

The chain employs TRBV28 and TRBJ2-1, with TRBD2 as a possible D gene (6 bases). V lost 3 bases to trimming and J lost 9 bases, with 15 bases between them. CDR1 and CDR2 from the germline V gene are MDHEN and SYDVKM. There are 14 residues in the CDR3. CDR3 sequence reads: CASSLWDSSTEQFF. The DNA for the CDR3 is TGTGCCAGCAGTTTGTGGGACTCATCCACTGAGCAGTTCTTC.

The J gene is TRBJ1-5, the V gene TRBV28; no clear D. CDR1 is MDHEN and CDR2 is SYDVKM in the germline V gene. With 10 bases removed from V and 2 bases from J, the gap between germline ends came to 9 bases. The length of the CDR3 is 12 residues. The CDR3 loop reads CATSPRNQPQHF. CDR3 bases: TGTGCCACGTCTCCCCGCAATCAGCCCCAGCATTTT.

The chain is built from TRBV14 and TRBJ1-1, with a possible D match to TRBD1 (5 bases). This CDR3 region has 13 residues. V lost 8 bases to trimming and J lost 0 bases, with 10 bases between them. Germline V lookup: CDR1 SGHDN, CDR2 FVKESK. The CDR3 spells CASRWGVNTEAFF. CDR3 nucleotide sequence: TGTGCCAGCCGGTGGGGGGTGAACACTGAAGCTTTCTTT.

This sequence joins TRBV7-9 and TRBJ2-5; the match to TRBD1 covers 8 bases. The length of the CDR3 is 16 residues. CDR1 SEHNR and CDR2 FQNEAQ come from the germline V gene (reference sequence). With V trimmed by 5 bases and J by 2 bases, 10 bases remained unmatched. The CDR3 sequence: CASSLGTGPPQETQYF. The CDR3 bases are TGTGCCAGCAGCCTCGGGACAGGTCCCCCTCAAGAGACCCAGTACTTC.

V and J are TRBV5-4 and TRBJ1-1, with D perhaps TRBD1 (5 bases). Germline CDR1 and CDR2: SGHNT and YYREEE (reference sequence). CDR3 size: 14 residues. V dropped 3 bases and J dropped 1 base, with 10 bases sitting between them. CDR3 loop: CASSSEGPNTEAFF. The CDR3 nucleotides are TGTGCCAGCAGCTCGGAGGGGCCGAACACTGAAGCTTTCTTT.

J is TRBJ1-1 and V is TRBV15; no reliable D call. The CDR3 runs 17 residues. The germline V gene encodes CDR1 LNHNV and CDR2 YYDKDF (reference sequence). Trimming stripped 0 bases from V and 7 bases from J, with 21 bases between. As DNA, the CDR3 is TGTGCCACCAGCAGAGATCCCGTAGAGGGCCGGGTTTTTGAAGCTTTCTTT. Translation: CATSRDPVEGRVFEAFF.

The V and J genes are TRBV28 and TRBJ2-5; 9 bases agree with TRBD1. The length of the CDR3 is 14 residues. Unmatched junction bases numbered 6, after V lost 6 bases and J lost 4 bases. Germline V lookup: CDR1 MDHEN, CDR2 SYDVKM. The CDR3 bases are TGTGCCAGCAGCCTCCGACAGGGGGTAGAGACCCAGTACTTC. Encoded protein: CASSLRQGVETQYF.

V usage is TRBV7-8 and J usage is TRBJ1-1, with TRBD1 as a possible D gene (6 bases). Deletions cut 7 bases from V and 3 bases from J, with 18 bases between. CDR1 SGHVS and CDR2 FQNEAQ come from the germline V gene. This CDR3 has 15 residues. CDR3 DNA sequence: TGTGCCAGCATCCCCCGGGACACCCTCTACACTGAAGCTTTCTTT. Amino acids: CASIPRDTLYTEAFF. The full variable domain, in which reference TRBV7-8 and TRBJ1-1 provide the parts outside the CDR3, is GAGVSQSPRYKVAKRGQDVALRCDPISGHVSLFWYQQALGQGPEFLTYFQNEAQLDKSGLPSDRFFAERPEGSVSTLKIQRTQQEDSAVYLCASIPRDTLYTEAFFGQGTRLTVV.

CDR3 nucleotide sequence: TGTGCCAGCAAGACAGTCATGAACACTGAAGCTTTCTTT. Translated, it gives CASKTVMNTEAFF. The chain employs TRBV18 and TRBJ1-1; TRBD1 might be the D (5 bases). CDR1 and CDR2 (germline): KGHSH, LQKENI. The CDR3 extends over 13 amino acids. Between the trimmed V and J ends, which lost 8 bases and 0 bases, there was a span of 10 bases.

The J gene is TRBJ2-1, the V gene TRBV28, with 7 bases that match TRBD2. Trimming at V came to 7 bases and at J to 4 bases, leaving 10 bases not matched to a gene. Germline CDR1 reads MDHEN; CDR2 reads SYDVKM. The CDR3 totals 15 residues. The CDR3 nucleotides are TGTGCCAGCACCTTGGGAGGGAGGGTGTACAATGAGCAGTTCTTC. It is translated as CASTLGGRVYNEQFF.

The chain's CDR3 is CASSYSGGGPSETQYF. DNA of the CDR3: TGTGCCAGCAGTTACTCGGGAGGAGGCCCCTCGGAGACCCAGTACTTC. The chain has TRBV6-5 and TRBJ2-5; a weak D match, TRBD2 (6 bases). Germline CDR1 is MNHEY and CDR2 is SVGAGI. Trimming stripped 0 bases from V and 5 bases from J, with 16 bases between. The length of the CDR3 is 16 residues.

The chain links TRBV27 to TRBJ1-1; D remains unclear. This CDR3 comprises 13 residues. In germline, CDR1 is MNHEY, CDR2 SMNVEV (reference sequence). V shed 6 bases and J shed 1 base, with 9 bases lying between them. CDR3 sequence (DNA): TGTGCCAGCAGGTCAAATCCGAACACTGAAGCTTTCTTT. Its protein product is CASRSNPNTEAFF.

This rearrangement joins TRBV29-1 to TRBJ2-7; 9 bases agree with TRBD2. This CDR3 region has 13 residues. Losses at the gene ends were 4 bases for V and 7 bases for J; bases not matched to a gene: 8. The V gene's germline CDR1 is SQVTM and CDR2 ANQGSEA. The CDR3 sequence: CSVVPGTSSEQYF. The CDR3 nucleotides read TGCAGCGTTGTCCCCGGGACTAGCTCGGAGCAGTACTTC.

V usage is TRBV27 and J usage is TRBJ1-4, with 9 bases fitting TRBD1. V gave up 5 bases and J gave up 7 bases; unmatched junction bases: 8. The CDR3 extends over 15 amino acids. The germline gives CDR1 MNHEY, CDR2 SMNVEV (reference sequence). The CDR3 region has the DNA TGTGCCAGCAGTCTACTAGGGACAGGGCCTGAAAAACTGTTTTTT. This encodes CASSLLGTGPEKLFF.

The rearrangement links TRBV28 to TRBJ2-5, with 12 bases aligning to TRBD2. CDR1 and CDR2 (germline): MDHEN, SYDVKM. The V gene end was trimmed by 3 bases and the J gene end by 2 bases; junction bases not matched to a gene: 7. This CDR3 is built from 17 residues. The CDR3 reads CASSFEGLAGRQETQYF. The CDR3 nucleotides read TGTGCCAGCAGTTTCGAGGGACTAGCGGGCCGTCAAGAGACCCAGTACTTC.

CDR3 sequence: CASSLDRRSPLHF. CDR3 DNA sequence: TGTGCCAGCAGCTTGGACAGGAGATCACCCCTCCACTTT. The V call is TRBV5-6, the J call TRBJ1-6, with D perhaps TRBD1 (5 bases). CDR1 and CDR2 (germline): SGHDT, YYEEEE. Trimming took off 0 bases at V and 10 bases at J, with 8 bases between the two ends. This CDR3 comprises 13 residues.